This T cell receptor beta chain was recovered during a study of blood T cell repertoires in COVID-19. Study context: Samples taken during acute and convalescent COVID-19 were collected in the United States, Italy and Spain. T cells, B-cell-depleted T cells, or PBMCs supplied cDNA or gDNA.

CDR1 and CDR2 from the germline V gene are SGHTA and FQGNSA. CDR3 length equals 14 residues. The J segment lost 4 bases and the V segment lost 5 bases, leaving 7 bases of the junction unmatched. The authors' processing: From reference gene primer amplification, estimates of nucleated cell counts were derived. Method: immunoSEQ multiplex PCR; TCRdb's copy keeps in-frame clones and lacks some. From that table come the V and J calls and clone size; the DNA was used to work out D and trimming. The sample includes around 92,000 clones, around 72% of them seen just once. The sample was peripheral blood. The source of this sequence is a man between 65 and 80 years old with COVID-19, enrolled during active disease. The genes are TRBV7-2 and TRBJ1-2, with 7 nucleotides matching TRBD1. The CDR3 DNA sequence: TGTGCCAGCAGCCGTGACAGGGATAGCTATGGCTACACCTTC. Protein: CASSRDRDSYGYTF.